Reported below is one TCR beta chain. The source of the sample is a study of shared clonotypes between healthy human individuals. From germline, CDR1 is SGDLS and CDR2 YYNGEE. The length of the CDR3 is 15 residues. V shed 4 bases and J shed 4 bases, with 14 bases lying between them. The table came from immunoSEQ multiplex PCR; TCRdb's copy has only in-frame clones and leaves some out. This table holds 2 million to 2.5 million clones, more than 80% found once. The rearrangement links TRBV9 to TRBJ1-4; possibly TRBD1 for D (5 bases). The receptor comes from a man younger than 35 in good health. Some clones in this sample may be carry-over from other donors' samples. The sample was naive CD4+ T cells from PBMCs. Subset defined: CD45RA+ positively selected. The CDR3 spells CASSPGRGVNEKLFF. The CDR3 DNA reads TGTGCCAGCAGCCCAGGGAGGGGAGTTAATGAAAAACTGTTTTTT. Supplemented by reference TRBV9 and TRBJ1-4, the full variable domain reads DSGVTQTPKHLITATGQRVTLRCSPRSGDLSVYWYQQSLDQGLQFLIQYYNGEERAKGNILERFSAQQFPDLHSELNLSSLELGDSALYFCASSPGRGVNEKLFFGSGTQLSVL.